This T cell receptor (beta chain) is from a study of vaccination and CD4 T cells after COVID-19. Treatment described: approximately 11-day PBMC culture with coronavirus spike peptide pools or control peptides (ViraFEST assay). About this clonotype: The antigen is unknown.

This CDR3 is 15 amino acids long. With 1 base clipped from V and 5 bases from J, the junction kept 10 bases outside the gene matches. Germline V gene data show CDR1 as DFQATT and CDR2 as SNEGSKA (reference sequence). CD4+ T cells that had been cultured provided DNA sequenced with the Oncomine TCR Beta short-read assay. TCRdb reanalysed the PCR reads using MiXCR and keeps one entry per CDR3 protein. The data contain several thousand distinct CDR3 sequences, about three fifths of them singletons. V usage is TRBV20-1 and J usage is TRBJ2-5, with 7 bases that match TRBD2. Sequences were obtained from CD4+ T cells from blood, cultured in vitro. This sequence was found in a human donor who had recovered from COVID-19. CDR3 in DNA: TGCAGTGCTAGAGCTCGATGGGGCGGGAGTGAGACCCAGTACTTC. Translating it yields CSARARWGGSETQYF.